This TCR beta chain stems from a study of post-analysis software for immune sequencing data. Regarding the study as a whole: Controls showed lower frequencies than patients for several TRBV segments, and TRBV5-6, TRBV5-1 and TRBV20-1 were among these.

Every TCR beta cDNA library bore unique molecular identifiers. Once about 0.85 to 10 million T cells were used, roughly 500,000 cDNA molecules resulted. TCRdb re-derived calls from the PCR reads in MiXCR, one entry per CDR3 protein. The sample carries approximately 460,000 distinct CDR3 sequences, approximately 45% recorded once. V shed 0 bases, J shed 5 bases, and the junction held 8 bases outside the gene matches. Germline V CDR1 and CDR2: DFQATT, SNEGSKA (reference sequence). The CDR3 runs to 15 residues. About this clonotype: What it binds is unknown.

This clonotype originated in a girl between 10 and 17 years old with multiple sclerosis. J is TRBJ2-7 and V is TRBV20-1; TRBD1 matches 9 bases. Sequenced input: blood. Here the CDR3 DNA reads TGCAGTGCTAGAGATACGGGACAGGGAGGGAACGAGCAGTACTTC. Amino acid sequence: CSARDTGQGGNEQYF.